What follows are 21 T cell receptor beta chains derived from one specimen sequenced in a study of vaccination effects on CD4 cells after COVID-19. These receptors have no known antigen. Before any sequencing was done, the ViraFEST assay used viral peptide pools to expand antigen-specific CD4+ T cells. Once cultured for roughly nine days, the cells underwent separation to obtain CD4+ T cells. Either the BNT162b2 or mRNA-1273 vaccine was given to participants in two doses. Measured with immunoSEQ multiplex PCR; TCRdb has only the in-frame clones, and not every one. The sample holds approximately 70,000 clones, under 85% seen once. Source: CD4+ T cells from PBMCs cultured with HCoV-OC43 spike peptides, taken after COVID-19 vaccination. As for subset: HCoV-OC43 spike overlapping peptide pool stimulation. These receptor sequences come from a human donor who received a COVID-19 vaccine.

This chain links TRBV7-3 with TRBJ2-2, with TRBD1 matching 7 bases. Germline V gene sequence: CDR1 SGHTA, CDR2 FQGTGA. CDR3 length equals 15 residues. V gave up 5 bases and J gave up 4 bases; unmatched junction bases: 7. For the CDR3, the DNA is TGTGCCAGCAGCCTTGGTTCAGGGGGCACCGGGGAGCTGTTTTTT. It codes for CASSLGSGGTGELFF.

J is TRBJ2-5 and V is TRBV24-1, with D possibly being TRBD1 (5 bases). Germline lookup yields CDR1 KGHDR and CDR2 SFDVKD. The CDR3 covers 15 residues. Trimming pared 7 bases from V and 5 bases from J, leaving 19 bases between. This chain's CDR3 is CATRSGSGPTETQYF. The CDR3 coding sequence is TGTGCCACCAGATCGGGCTCAGGGCCCACGGAGACCCAGTACTTC.

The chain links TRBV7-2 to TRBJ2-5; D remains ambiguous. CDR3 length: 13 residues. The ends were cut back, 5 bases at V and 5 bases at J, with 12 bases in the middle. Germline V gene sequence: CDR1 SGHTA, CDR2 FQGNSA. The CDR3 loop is CASSESWMETQYF. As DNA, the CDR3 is TGTGCCAGCAGCGAGTCGTGGATGGAGACCCAGTACTTC.

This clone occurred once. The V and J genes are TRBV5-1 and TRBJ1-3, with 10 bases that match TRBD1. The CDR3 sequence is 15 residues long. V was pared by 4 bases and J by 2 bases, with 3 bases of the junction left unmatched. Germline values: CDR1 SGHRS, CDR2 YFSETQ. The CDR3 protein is CASSRTGGTGNTIYF. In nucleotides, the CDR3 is TGCGCCAGCAGCCGGACAGGGGGTACTGGAAACACCATATATTTT.

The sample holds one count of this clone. CDR3 sequence (DNA): TGCAGCACCAGGGGGCTAAGTGACACTGAAGCTTTCTTT. Amino acid sequence: CSTRGLSDTEAFF. The gene calls are TRBV29-1 and TRBJ1-1, with 8 bases aligning to TRBD1. Germline trimming cut 8 bases from V and 3 bases from J; bases unmatched to any gene: 8. CDR1 and CDR2 (germline): SQVTM, ANQGSEA. This CDR3 region has 13 residues.

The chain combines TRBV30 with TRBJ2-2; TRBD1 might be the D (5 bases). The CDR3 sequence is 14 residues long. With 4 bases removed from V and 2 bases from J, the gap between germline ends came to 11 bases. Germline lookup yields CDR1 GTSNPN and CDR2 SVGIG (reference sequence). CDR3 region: CAWTADRNTGELFF. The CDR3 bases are TGTGCCTGGACCGCAGACAGAAACACCGGGGAGCTGTTTTTT. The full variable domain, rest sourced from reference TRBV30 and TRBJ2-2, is SQTIHQWPATLVQPVGSPLSLECTVEGTSNPNLYWYRQAAGRGLQLLFYSVGIGQISSEVPQNLSASRPQDRQFILSSKKLLLSDSGFYLCAWTADRNTGELFFGEGSRLTVL.

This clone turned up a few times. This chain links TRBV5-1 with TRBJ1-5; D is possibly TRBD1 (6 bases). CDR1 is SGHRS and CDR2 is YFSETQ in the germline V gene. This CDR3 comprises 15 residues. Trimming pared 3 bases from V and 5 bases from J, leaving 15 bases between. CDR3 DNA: TGCGCCAGCAGCTGGCAGGGGTTATCTGATCAGCCCCAGCATTTT. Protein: CASSWQGLSDQPQHF.

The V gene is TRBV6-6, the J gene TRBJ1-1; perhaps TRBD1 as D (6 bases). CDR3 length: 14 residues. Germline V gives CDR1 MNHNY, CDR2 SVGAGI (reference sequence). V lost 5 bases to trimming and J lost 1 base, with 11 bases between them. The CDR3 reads CASSPRDTNTEAFF. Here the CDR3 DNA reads TGTGCCAGCAGTCCCAGGGACACGAACACTGAAGCTTTCTTT.

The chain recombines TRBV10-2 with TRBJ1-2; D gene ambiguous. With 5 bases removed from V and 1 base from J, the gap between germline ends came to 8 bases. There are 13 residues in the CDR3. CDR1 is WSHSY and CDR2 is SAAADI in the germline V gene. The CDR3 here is CASSSNRNYGYTF. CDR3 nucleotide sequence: TGCGCCAGCAGTTCCAATCGTAACTATGGCTACACCTTC.

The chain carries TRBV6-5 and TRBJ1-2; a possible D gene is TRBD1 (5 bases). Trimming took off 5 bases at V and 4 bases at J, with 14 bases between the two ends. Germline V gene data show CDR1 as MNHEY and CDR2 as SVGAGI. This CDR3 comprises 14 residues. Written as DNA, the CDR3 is TGTGCCAGCAGTCCCGGGACGGATCGCTATGGCTACACCTTC. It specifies CASSPGTDRYGYTF.

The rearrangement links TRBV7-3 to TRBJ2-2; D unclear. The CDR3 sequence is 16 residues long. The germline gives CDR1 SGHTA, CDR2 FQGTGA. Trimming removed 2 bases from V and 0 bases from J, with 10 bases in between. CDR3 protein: CASSLLQASNTGELFF. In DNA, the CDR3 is TGTGCCAGCAGCTTACTTCAAGCTTCGAACACCGGGGAGCTGTTTTTT.

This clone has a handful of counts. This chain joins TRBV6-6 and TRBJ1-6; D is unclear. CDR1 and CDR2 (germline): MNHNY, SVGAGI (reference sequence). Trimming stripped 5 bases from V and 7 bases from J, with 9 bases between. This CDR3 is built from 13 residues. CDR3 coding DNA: TGTGCCAGCAGTAACTTAGACAATTCACCCCTCCACTTT. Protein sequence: CASSNLDNSPLHF.

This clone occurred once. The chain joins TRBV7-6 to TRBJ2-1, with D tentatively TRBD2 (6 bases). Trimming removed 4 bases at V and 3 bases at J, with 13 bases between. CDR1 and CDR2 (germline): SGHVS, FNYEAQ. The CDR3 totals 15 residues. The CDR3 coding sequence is TGTGCCAGCAGCTCCTTGGGACTCGGCTACAATGAGCAGTTCTTC. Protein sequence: CASSSLGLGYNEQFF.

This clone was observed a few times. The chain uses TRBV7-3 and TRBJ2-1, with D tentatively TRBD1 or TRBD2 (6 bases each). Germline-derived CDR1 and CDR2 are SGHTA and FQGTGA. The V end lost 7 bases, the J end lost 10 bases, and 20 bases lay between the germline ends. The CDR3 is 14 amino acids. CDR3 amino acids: CASTPTGGSGEQFF. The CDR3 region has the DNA TGTGCCAGCACCCCTACCGGGGGCTCGGGAGAGCAGTTCTTC. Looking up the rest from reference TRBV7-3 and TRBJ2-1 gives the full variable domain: GAGVSQTPSNKVTEKGKYVELRCDPISGHTALYWYRQSLGQGPEFLIYFQGTGAADDSGLPNDRFFAVRPEGSVSTLKIQRTERGDSAVYLCASTPTGGSGEQFFGPGTRLTVL.

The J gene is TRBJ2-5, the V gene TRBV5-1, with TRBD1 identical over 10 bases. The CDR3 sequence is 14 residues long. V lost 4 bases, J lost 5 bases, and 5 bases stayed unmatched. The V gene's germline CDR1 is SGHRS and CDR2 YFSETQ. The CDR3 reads CASSPLDRGETQYF. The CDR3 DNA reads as TGCGCCAGCAGCCCCCTGGACAGGGGGGAGACCCAGTACTTC.

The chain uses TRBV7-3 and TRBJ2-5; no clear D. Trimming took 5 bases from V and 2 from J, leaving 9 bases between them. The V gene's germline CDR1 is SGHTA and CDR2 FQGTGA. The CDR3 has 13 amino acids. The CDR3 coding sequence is TGTGCCAGCAGCCCACGCCCTCAAGAGACCCAGTACTTC. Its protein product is CASSPRPQETQYF.

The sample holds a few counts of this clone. The CDR3 reads CASSYSDQDYNSPLHF. The CDR3 coding sequence is TGTGCCAGCAGTTACTCAGACCAGGACTATAATTCACCCCTCCACTTT. The chain employs TRBV6-5 and TRBJ1-6; no reliable D call. This CDR3 comprises 16 residues. Trimming pared 0 bases from V and 3 bases from J, leaving 9 bases between. In germline, CDR1 is MNHEY, CDR2 SVGAGI.

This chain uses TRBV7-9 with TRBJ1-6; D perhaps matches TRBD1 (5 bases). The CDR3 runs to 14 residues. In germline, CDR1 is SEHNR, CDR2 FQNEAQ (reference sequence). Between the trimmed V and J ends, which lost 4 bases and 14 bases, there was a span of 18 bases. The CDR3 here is CASSSGTAFGTLHF. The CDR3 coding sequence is TGTGCCAGCAGCTCCGGGACGGCCTTCGGAACCCTCCACTTT. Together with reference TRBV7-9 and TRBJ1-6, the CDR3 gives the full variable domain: DTGVSQNPRHKITKRGQNVTFRCDPISEHNRLYWYRQTLGQGPEFLTYFQNEAQLEKSRLLSDRFSAERPKGSFSTLEIQRTEQGDSAMYLCASSSGTAFGTLHFGNGTRLTVT.

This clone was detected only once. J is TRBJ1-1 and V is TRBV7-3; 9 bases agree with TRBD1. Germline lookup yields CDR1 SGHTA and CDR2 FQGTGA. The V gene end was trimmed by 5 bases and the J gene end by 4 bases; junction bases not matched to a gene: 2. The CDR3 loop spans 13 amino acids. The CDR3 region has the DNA TGTGCCAGCAGCCAGACAGGGGGCACTGAAGCTTTCTTT. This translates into CASSQTGGTEAFF.

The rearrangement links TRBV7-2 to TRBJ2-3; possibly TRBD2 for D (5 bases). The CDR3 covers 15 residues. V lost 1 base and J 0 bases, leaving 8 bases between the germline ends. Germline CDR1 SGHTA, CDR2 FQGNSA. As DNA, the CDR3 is TGTGCCAGCAGCTTAGGCGGGCCTAGCACAGATACGCAGTATTTT. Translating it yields CASSLGGPSTDTQYF. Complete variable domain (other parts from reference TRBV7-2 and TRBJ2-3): GAGVSQSPSNKVTEKGKDVELRCDPISGHTALYWYRQSLGQGLEFLIYFQGNSAPDKSGLPSDRFSAERTGGSVSTLTIQRTQQEDSAVYLCASSLGGPSTDTQYFGPGTRLTVL.

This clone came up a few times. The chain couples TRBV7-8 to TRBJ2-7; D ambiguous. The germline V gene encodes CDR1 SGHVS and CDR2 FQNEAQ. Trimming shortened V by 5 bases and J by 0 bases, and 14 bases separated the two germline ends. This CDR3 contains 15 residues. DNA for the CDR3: TGTGCCAGCAGCCCGGCCATAGGAAGCTCCTACGAGCAGTACGTC. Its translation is CASSPAIGSSYEQYV.